Listed here is a single T cell receptor (beta chain). No antigen is known for it. These data are taken from a study of T cells expressing NK-cell markers (TCRdb year 2020). At the level of the whole study: In sorted CD3+CD56+NKG2C+, CD3+CD56+NKG2C- and CD3+CD56-NKG2C+ T-cell subsets from several donors, TCR beta-chain repertoires were profiled. Among the eight sequenced donors, only one was HCMV-seronegative, while the other seven were HCMV-seropositive. All eight donors whose samples were sequenced were randomly selected healthy volunteers, three of them men and five women. The libraries were sequenced on Illumina HiSeq 2000/2500, MiSeq or NextSeq, producing 2 x 150 bp reads. Overall study results and their limits: Whether the expanded NKG2C-expressing T cell clones were specific for HCMV antigens remained unclear. Those dominant clonotypes were again the most abundant among CD3+CD56-NKG2C+ cells in a handful of donors, at 28.3-60.1%. In roughly 6 donors, the dominant CD3+CD56+NKG2C+ clonotypes ranked among the top 10 CD8+ clonotypes, making up 1.0-7.0% of CD8+ T cells.

Sequencing used an Illumina HiSeq 2000. The TCR beta cDNA libraries were made using 5'RACE template switching, a step that added both a universal primer site and unique molecular identifiers. Synthesis of cDNA was primed from the TCR beta constant segment and was followed by two consecutive PCR amplification steps. On the study's bioinformatics: MIGEC was used to demultiplex reads and group the reads by UMI, and MiTCR was used to assemble and quantify clonotypes. Only TCR cDNA sequences supported by at least two reads were kept to exclude erroneous sequences. Downstream repertoire analysis used the tcR package, and clonotypes were matched across fractions by CDR3 nucleotide sequence plus V segment. VDJmatch was used to annotate antigen specificity against VDJdb, with one amino acid substitution in CDR3 permitted. TCRdb reprocessed the reads; each CDR3 protein sequence makes one entry, and DNA is unavailable. None of the V and J calls come from the authors' own analysis; TCRdb made them. The sample's table covers 350,000 to 400,000 distinct CDR3 sequences. The top ten clonotypes cover around a tenth of the sample.

HCMV serostatus was determined by detecting HCMV-specific IgG in serum with a commercial ELISA kit. Ficoll density gradient centrifugation was used to isolate peripheral blood mononuclear cells from blood. The CDR3, from cysteine to phenylalanine, totals 14 residues. This entry has no DNA. Looking up the germline V gene yields CDR1 SGHRS and CDR2 YFSETQ. The clonotype originates from a woman aged 50 to 60 in good health. Donor details come from another sample of the same person, matched by shared clones. Recombination linked TRBV5-1 to TRBJ2-7; TCRdb returns TRBD1, unconfirmable since there is no DNA. The source material was blood T cells: a sorted CD56 or NKG2C T cell subset, CD4+ or CD8+ T cells, or bulk PBMC T cells (not recorded which). The CDR3 here reads CASSLAAPTYEQYF. The entire variable domain, with the stretches around the CDR3 drawn from the reference TRBV5-1 and TRBJ2-7 proteins, is KAGVTQTPRYLIKTRGQQVTLSCSPISGHRSVSWYQQTPGQGLQFLFEYFSETQRNKGNFPGRFSGRQFSNSRSEMNVSTLELGDSALYLCASSLAAPTYEQYFGPGTRLTVT.